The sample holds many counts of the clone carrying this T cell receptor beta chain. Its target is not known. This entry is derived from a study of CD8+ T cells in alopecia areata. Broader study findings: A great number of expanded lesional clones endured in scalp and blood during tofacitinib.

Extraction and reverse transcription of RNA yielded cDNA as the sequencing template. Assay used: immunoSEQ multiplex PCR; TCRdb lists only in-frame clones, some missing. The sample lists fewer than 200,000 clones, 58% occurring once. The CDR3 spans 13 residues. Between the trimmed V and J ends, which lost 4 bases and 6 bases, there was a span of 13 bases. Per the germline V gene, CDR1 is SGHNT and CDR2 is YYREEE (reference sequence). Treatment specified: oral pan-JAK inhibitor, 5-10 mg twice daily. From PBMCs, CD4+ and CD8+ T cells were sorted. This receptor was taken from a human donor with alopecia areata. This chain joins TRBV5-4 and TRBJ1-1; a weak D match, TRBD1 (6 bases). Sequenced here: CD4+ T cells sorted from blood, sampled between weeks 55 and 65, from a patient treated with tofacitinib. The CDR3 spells CASSVNSGAEAFF. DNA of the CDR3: TGTGCCAGCAGCGTGAATTCAGGGGCTGAAGCTTTCTTT.